Shown below are 20 T cell receptor beta chains from a single sample sequenced in a study of blood T cell repertoires in COVID-19. Libraries were prepared by immunoSEQ multiplex PCR; TCRdb keeps only in-frame clonotypes and omits some of them. The data show 200,000 to 300,000 clones, around nine tenths seen once. The material sequenced was peripheral blood. The receptor source for this set is a man in his thirties or forties with COVID-19, enrolled during active disease.

The V and J genes are TRBV30 and TRBJ1-2; unclear D gene. Germline loops: CDR1 GTSNPN, CDR2 SVGIG (reference sequence). This CDR3 region has 13 residues. The germline V and J ends were trimmed by 6 bases and 8 bases, with 19 bases remaining between them. The CDR3 loop reads CACHIRSLAGYTF. The CDR3 DNA sequence: TGTGCCTGCCACATCAGGTCCCTCGCCGGCTACACCTTC. The full variable domain, in which reference TRBV30 and TRBJ1-2 provide the parts outside the CDR3, is SQTIHQWPATLVQPVGSPLSLECTVEGTSNPNLYWYRQAAGRGLQLLFYSVGIGQISSEVPQNLSASRPQDRQFILSSKKLLLSDSGFYLCACHIRSLAGYTFGSGTRLTVV.

V gene TRBV20-1 combines with J gene TRBJ1-1; the D gene is possibly TRBD1 (5 bases). This CDR3 has 15 amino acids. CDR1 is DFQATT and CDR2 is SNEGSKA in the germline V gene (reference sequence). With 3 bases removed from V and 0 bases from J, the gap between germline ends came to 14 bases. DNA of the CDR3: TGCAGTGCTAGTGGTAGCAGGGCACTGAACACTGAAGCTTTCTTT. Its protein is CSASGSRALNTEAFF.

This chain joins TRBV5-1 and TRBJ1-2; 7 nucleotides match TRBD1. The CDR3 length is 14 residues. Germline V gene lookup returns CDR1 SGHRS and CDR2 YFSETQ. V dropped 5 bases and J dropped 2; count of bases not matched to a gene: 6. Here the CDR3 DNA reads TGCGCCAGCAGGCCAACAGGGGCGAACTATGGCTACACCTTC. It is translated as CASRPTGANYGYTF.

The V gene is TRBV30, the J gene TRBJ2-2; D possibly corresponds to TRBD1 (6 bases). Trimming stripped 5 bases from V and 5 bases from J, with 12 bases between. CDR3 length: 13 residues. Germline loops: CDR1 GTSNPN, CDR2 SVGIG (reference sequence). The CDR3 nucleotides are TGTGCCTGGTCGGACAGTAGGACCGGGGAGCTGTTTTTT. It yields the protein CAWSDSRTGELFF.

The rearrangement joins TRBV6-5 to TRBJ1-2, with a tentative D call TRBD1 (6 bases). This CDR3 contains 13 residues. Looked up from germline, CDR1 is MNHEY and CDR2 is SVGAGI. Between the trimmed V and J ends, which lost 8 bases and 0 bases, there was a span of 10 bases. CDR3 loop: CASSEGANYGYTF. The CDR3 nucleotides are TGTGCCAGCTCCGAGGGGGCTAACTATGGCTACACCTTC.

The chain recombines TRBV23-1 with TRBJ1-1; 11 nucleotides agree with TRBD1. TRBV23-1 is an ORF, and what it does is uncertain. The CDR3 loop spans 14 amino acids. Trimming cost V 7 bases and J 9 bases; bases outside gene matches: 10. The CDR3: CASTEDRGLLQAFF. In nucleotides, the CDR3 is TGCGCCAGCACAGAGGACAGGGGGCTCCTTCAAGCTTTCTTT.

This clone was found once. V usage is TRBV9 and J usage is TRBJ2-1, with 11 nucleotides matching TRBD2. The V gene's germline CDR1 is SGDLS and CDR2 YYNGEE. The CDR3 loop spans 16 amino acids. Unmatched junction bases numbered 12, after V lost 4 bases and J lost 9 bases. The CDR3 DNA is TGTGCCAGCAGCCCTTACTCTAGCGGGGGGCAGGTTGAGCAGTTCTTC. This translates into CASSPYSSGGQVEQFF.

J is TRBJ1-6 and V is TRBV7-9, with D perhaps matching TRBD1 (6 bases). CDR3 size: 17 residues. CDR1 is SEHNR and CDR2 is FQNEAQ in the germline V gene (reference sequence). Trimming cost V 5 bases and J 0 bases, with 14 bases left between them. The CDR3 region is CASSPRGESSYNSPLHF. The CDR3 DNA follows: TGTGCCAGCAGCCCCAGGGGTGAGAGCTCCTATAATTCACCCCTCCACTTT.

CDR3 in amino acids: CASSSGQGDGYTF. The DNA of the CDR3 is TGTGCCAGCAGTTCTGGACAAGGGGATGGCTACACCTTC. The rearrangement uses TRBV28 and TRBJ1-2, with D tentatively TRBD1 (5 bases). The germline V gene has CDR1 MDHEN and CDR2 SYDVKM. This CDR3 comprises 13 residues. V lost 4 bases and J lost 6, with 12 bases in between.

The CDR3 protein is CAWSVGLANTGELFF. The DNA for the CDR3 is TGTGCCTGGAGTGTAGGACTGGCGAACACCGGGGAGCTGTTTTTT. The genes are TRBV30 and TRBJ2-2; weak D call: TRBD2 (5 bases). The germline V gene has CDR1 GTSNPN and CDR2 SVGIG (reference sequence). The CDR3 loop spans 15 amino acids. The V end lost 0 bases, the J end lost 0 bases, and 8 bases lay between the germline ends.

The rearrangement joins TRBV19 to TRBJ1-1, with TRBD1 matching 7 bases. The CDR3 spans 15 residues. Germline V gene sequence: CDR1 LNHDA, CDR2 SQIVND (reference sequence). V shed 3 bases and J 1 base; nucleotides not matched to a gene: 5. The CDR3 is CASSISTGRNTEAFF. The CDR3 DNA reads TGTGCCAGTAGTATTTCGACAGGGAGGAACACTGAAGCTTTCTTT.

This clone was seen a single time. The J gene is TRBJ2-7, the V gene TRBV6-5, with 7 bases lining up with TRBD1. Trimming at V came to 6 bases and at J to 3 bases, leaving 5 bases not matched to a gene. The CDR3 is made up of 13 amino acids. In germline, CDR1 is MNHEY, CDR2 SVGAGI. The CDR3 spells CASRETGYYEQYF. CDR3 bases: TGTGCCAGCAGGGAGACAGGGTACTACGAGCAGTACTTC.

This clone was observed once. The V call is TRBV11-2, the J call TRBJ1-2; D perhaps matches TRBD1 (5 bases). This CDR3 region has 13 residues. Trimming took off 5 bases at V and 2 bases at J, with 9 bases between the two ends. Germline CDR1 reads SGHAT; CDR2 reads FQNNGV. CDR3 coding DNA: TGTGCCAGCAGCCAGGGCGTCAACTATGGCTACACCTTC. As protein: CASSQGVNYGYTF.

This clone was counted only a few times. The chain is built from TRBV4-1 and TRBJ1-6, with TRBD1 matching 9 bases. V was pared by 5 bases and J by 0 bases, with 2 bases of the junction left unmatched. Germline V gives CDR1 MGHRA, CDR2 YSYEKL. CDR3 length: 16 amino acids. For the CDR3, the DNA is TGCGCCAGCAGCAAGACAGGGGGCTCCTATAATTCACCCCTCCACTTT. This gives the protein CASSKTGGSYNSPLHF.

The chain combines TRBV7-9 with TRBJ2-3; D unresolved. Germline assignment: CDR1 SEHNR and CDR2 FQNEAQ (reference sequence). Trimming removed 5 bases at V and 5 bases at J, with 14 bases between. CDR3 length: 14 residues. This CDR3 reads CASSLDGRRDTQYF. The DNA of the CDR3 is TGTGCCAGCAGCCTAGATGGAAGGAGAGATACGCAGTATTTT.

The chain carries TRBV6-5 and TRBJ1-1; 9 positions agree with TRBD1. Germline V gene sequence: CDR1 MNHEY, CDR2 SVGAGI. The CDR3 runs to 14 residues. V trimming: 2 bases; J trimming: 6 bases; junction bases outside the gene matches: 4. Here the CDR3 reads CASSYDRGRAEAFF. The CDR3 DNA follows: TGTGCCAGCAGTTACGACAGGGGGAGGGCTGAAGCTTTCTTT.

This clone was seen just once. This chain uses TRBV28 with TRBJ2-3, with D tentatively TRBD2 (6 bases). The V end lost 5 bases, the J end lost 2 bases, and 23 bases lay between the germline ends. The germline CDR1 and CDR2 sequences are MDHEN and SYDVKM. The CDR3 totals 18 residues. As DNA, the CDR3 is TGTGCCAGCAGTGGACTGTCCGGGGGTCCCTACACCACAGATACGCAGTATTTT. This encodes CASSGLSGGPYTTDTQYF.

The CDR3 region is CASRRDSPYETQYF. The CDR3 DNA follows: TGTGCCAGCAGACGGGACAGCCCTTACGAGACCCAGTACTTC. The chain recombines TRBV27 with TRBJ2-5, with 7 bases lining up with TRBD1. Trimming removed 6 bases from V and 5 bases from J; junction bases left unmatched: 9. Germline V gene lookup returns CDR1 MNHEY and CDR2 SMNVEV (reference sequence). CDR3 length equals 14 residues.

The sample holds one count of this clone. The rearrangement joins TRBV30 to TRBJ2-5, with D perhaps TRBD2 (7 bases). Trimming stripped 0 bases from V and 1 base from J, with 15 bases between. Germline V gene data show CDR1 as GTSNPN and CDR2 as SVGIG (reference sequence). This CDR3 contains 16 residues. The CDR3 protein is CAWSVRGAGIQETQYF. The CDR3 region has the DNA TGTGCCTGGAGTGTACGGGGGGCGGGGATCCAAGAGACCCAGTACTTC.

The chain recombines TRBV25-1 with TRBJ1-5; D ambiguous. The CDR3 runs to 13 residues. Trimming shortened V by 3 bases and J by 10 bases, and 13 bases separated the two germline ends. Germline V gene lookup returns CDR1 MGHDK and CDR2 SYGVNS. The CDR3 loop is CASSERGSVPQHF. The CDR3 coding sequence is TGTGCCAGCAGTGAGCGGGGTTCGGTACCCCAGCATTTT.